These 13 T cell receptor beta chains share one sample of origin, sequenced in a study of radiation and T cells in renal cell carcinoma. Clones were read by immunoSEQ multiplex PCR, and TCRdb kept only the in-frame ones, dropping some. Among 100,000 to 150,000 clones listed, 75% to 90% were seen once. Sample time point: blood 2 weeks post-SBRT. Described treatment: 15 Gy SBRT to primary tumor, nephrectomy 4 weeks later. The sequencing used blood, collected from a patient whose treatment included radiotherapy and nephrectomy. The receptor set was obtained from a woman in her sixties or seventies with renal cell carcinoma.

This clone was seen a handful of times. The chain links TRBV5-4 to TRBJ1-1, with unresolved D. Per germline, CDR1 SGHNT and CDR2 YYREEE (reference sequence). CDR3 length equals 13 residues. Trimming took 6 bases from V and 1 from J, leaving 10 bases between them. CDR3 nucleotide sequence: TGTGCCAGCAAGGACGGATGGAACACTGAAGCTTTCTTT. Translation: CASKDGWNTEAFF.

The gene calls are TRBV6-1 and TRBJ1-2; the match to TRBD1 covers 8 bases. The CDR3 sequence is 14 residues long. V lost 6 bases, J lost 2 bases, and 5 bases stayed unmatched. The V gene's germline CDR1 is MNHNS and CDR2 SASEGT. CDR3 bases: TGTGCCAGCAGATGGGGACAGGAGAACTATGGCTACACCTTC. Translation gives CASRWGQENYGYTF.

The chain has TRBV7-3 and TRBJ2-3, with a tentative D call TRBD2 (5 bases). Trimming stripped 6 bases from V and 2 bases from J, with 12 bases between. The CDR3 consists of 14 residues. Germline V CDR1 and CDR2: SGHTA, FQGTGA. The CDR3 nucleotides are TGTGCCAGCAGTCGATCGGGGAACACAGATACGCAGTATTTT. It yields the protein CASSRSGNTDTQYF. Complete variable domain (other parts from reference TRBV7-3 and TRBJ2-3): GAGVSQTPSNKVTEKGKYVELRCDPISGHTALYWYRQSLGQGPEFLIYFQGTGAADDSGLPNDRFFAVRPEGSVSTLKIQRTERGDSAVYLCASSRSGNTDTQYFGPGTRLTVL.

CDR3 sequence (DNA): TGTGCCAGTAGTACCCGGGGACAGGGGGCGCGTGGGGCCAACGTCCTGACTTTC. This gives the protein CASSTRGQGARGANVLTF. The rearrangement links TRBV19 to TRBJ2-6, with 12 positions matching TRBD1. V was clipped by 4 bases and J by 3 bases; unmatched bases: 7. CDR3 length equals 18 residues. Looked up from germline, CDR1 is LNHDA and CDR2 is SQIVND (reference sequence).

A few counts support this clone. V usage is TRBV30 and J usage is TRBJ1-5; a possible D gene is TRBD1 (5 bases). The CDR3 is made up of 15 amino acids. CDR1 and CDR2 (germline): GTSNPN, SVGIG (reference sequence). Trimming removed 0 bases at V and 6 bases at J, with 15 bases between. DNA of the CDR3: TGTGCCTGGAGTGTACAGGTTGGGTCGAGTCAGCCCCAGCATTTT. Translated: CAWSVQVGSSQPQHF. The full variable domain, with the rest looked up from reference TRBV30 and TRBJ1-5, is SQTIHQWPATLVQPVGSPLSLECTVEGTSNPNLYWYRQAAGRGLQLLFYSVGIGQISSEVPQNLSASRPQDRQFILSSKKLLLSDSGFYLCAWSVQVGSSQPQHFGDGTRLSIL.

This clone was observed once. The chain recombines TRBV20-1 with TRBJ2-5; D gene unclear. V gave up 1 base and J gave up 5 bases, with 2 bases separating them. Germline-derived CDR1 and CDR2 are DFQATT and SNEGSKA (reference sequence). The CDR3 consists of 10 residues. The CDR3 loop reads CSARAETQYF. CDR3 nucleotide sequence: TGCAGTGCTAGAGCTGAGACCCAGTACTTC.

In nucleotides, the CDR3 is TGTGCCAGCAGCTCCGTTGGACAGGGCACTTCTACAGGCGGGGAGCTGTTTTTT. Its protein is CASSSVGQGTSTGGELFF. The J gene is TRBJ2-2, the V gene TRBV7-9, with 8 bases identical to TRBD1. V shed 4 bases and J 7 bases; nucleotides not matched to a gene: 17. The CDR3 runs to 18 residues. The germline V gene has CDR1 SEHNR and CDR2 FQNEAQ (reference sequence). Full variable domain (rest looked up from reference TRBV7-9 and TRBJ2-2): DTGVSQNPRHKITKRGQNVTFRCDPISEHNRLYWYRQTLGQGPEFLTYFQNEAQLEKSRLLSDRFSAERPKGSFSTLEIQRTEQGDSAMYLCASSSVGQGTSTGGELFFGEGSRLTVL.

The J gene is TRBJ2-5, the V gene TRBV28; D is unclear. The DNA end is more similar to TRBJ2-7, so the J call may be wrong. The germline V gene has CDR1 MDHEN and CDR2 SYDVKM. The CDR3 is made up of 14 amino acids. Here the CDR3 reads CASIRAAVGYEQYF. In nucleotides, the CDR3 is TGTGCCAGCATTCGGGCAGCCGTGGGCTACGAGCAGTACTTC.

V is TRBV30 and J is TRBJ1-1; D is perhaps TRBD1 (6 bases). Trimming left V 1 base short and J 5 bases short, with 17 bases between. Germline CDR1 GTSNPN, CDR2 SVGIG (reference sequence). This CDR3 region has 15 residues. The CDR3 is CAWSGGWAGATEAFF. DNA for the CDR3: TGTGCCTGGAGTGGGGGATGGGCGGGGGCGACTGAAGCTTTCTTT.

The J gene is TRBJ2-2, the V gene TRBV7-6; possible D gene TRBD2, 5 bases. V dropped 1 base and J dropped 4 bases, with 13 bases sitting between them. This CDR3 is 16 amino acids long. Germline CDR1 reads SGHVS; CDR2 reads FNYEAQ. CDR3 sequence (DNA): TGTGCCAGCAGCTTAGTAGCGCTATCGGGCACCGGGGAGCTGTTTTTT. This codes for CASSLVALSGTGELFF.

The count of this clone is one. This chain connects TRBV5-1 to TRBJ2-1; D is tentatively TRBD1 or TRBD2 (5 bases each). This CDR3 has 16 amino acids. Germline V gene data show CDR1 as SGHRS and CDR2 as YFSETQ. Trimming cost V 2 bases and J 7 bases, with 19 bases left between them. CDR3 protein: CASSLGEGLSLNEQFF. CDR3 coding DNA: TGCGCCAGCAGCTTAGGTGAGGGGTTAAGTTTGAATGAGCAGTTCTTC.

Comment on this clone: At one boundary the junction diverges from the germline segment, which might be a read error. V is TRBV28 and J is TRBJ2-7, with D unresolved. CDR3 length equals 14 residues. Looked up from germline, CDR1 is MDHEN and CDR2 is SYDVKM. The CDR3 spells CASSLWGNNYGQYF. For the CDR3, the DNA is TGTGCCAGCAGTTTATGGGGTAATAACTACGGGCAGTACTTC.

The CDR3 coding sequence is TGTGCCAGCAGTTACTTCCACGAGCAGTACTTC. This codes for CASSYFHEQYF. The chain combines TRBV6-5 with TRBJ2-7, with D unresolved. V was pared by 1 base and J by 5 bases, with 3 bases between. CDR1 MNHEY and CDR2 SVGAGI come from the germline V gene. This CDR3 region has 11 residues.